This is a list of T cell receptor beta chains from one sample in a study of shared clonotypes between healthy human individuals. The data were produced by immunoSEQ multiplex PCR, yet TCRdb's version contains in-frame clones alone and is incomplete. Of about 960,000 clones listed, less than 85% are singletons. Source material: memory CD4+ T cells sorted from blood. Receptors were obtained from a man aged 18 to 29 in good health. The CDR3 runs from the conserved cysteine through the conserved F or W. D genes are given only for firm matches. The size entry is marked missing in some rows and otherwise reads once, few, many or a size class.

d_gene: NA
v_gene: TRBV18
j_gene: TRBJ2-5
abundance: NA
CDR3aa: CASSPNKDGPGTQYF
CDR3nt: TGTGCCAGCTCACCAAATAAGGACGGCCCGGGGACCCAGTACTTC

d_gene: NA
v_gene: TRBV28
j_gene: TRBJ2-5
abundance: NA
CDR3aa: CASRPPAVGPQYF
CDR3nt: TGTGCCAGCAGGCCGCCTGCCGTAGGGCCCCAGTACTTC

d_gene: NA
v_gene: TRBV5-4
j_gene: TRBJ2-5
abundance: NA
CDR3aa: CASGRGAQETQYF
CDR3nt: TGTGCCAGCGGACGGGGGGCCCAAGAGACCCAGTACTTC

d_gene: NA
v_gene: TRBV5-6
j_gene: TRBJ2-1
abundance: many
CDR3aa: CASSLWTLYYNEQFF
CDR3nt: TGTGCCAGCAGCTTATGGACACTCTACTACAATGAGCAGTTCTTC

d_gene: NA
v_gene: TRBV6-6
j_gene: TRBJ2-6
abundance: once
CDR3aa: CASSSSGNSGANVLTF
CDR3nt: TGTGCCAGCAGTTCATCAGGGAACTCTGGGGCCAACGTCCTGACTTTC

d_gene: TRBD1
v_gene: TRBV5-1
j_gene: TRBJ2-7
abundance: NA
CDR3aa: CASSIGTDEQYF
CDR3nt: TGCGCCAGCAGCATCGGGACAGACGAGCAGTACTTC

d_gene: TRBD2
v_gene: TRBV10-3
j_gene: TRBJ2-3
abundance: NA
CDR3aa: CAIKSQRGRTDTQYF
CDR3nt: TGTGCCATCAAGAGCCAGCGGGGGCGCACAGATACGCAGTATTTT

d_gene: NA
v_gene: TRBV6-5
j_gene: TRBJ1-1
abundance: NA
CDR3aa: CATIRGMGAFF
CDR3nt: TGTGCCACGATTAGAGGGATGGGAGCTTTCTTT

d_gene: NA
v_gene: TRBV7-2
j_gene: TRBJ2-3
abundance: NA
CDR3aa: CASSLLAWGTDTQYF
CDR3nt: TGTGCCAGCAGCTTACTAGCGTGGGGCACAGATACGCAGTATTTT

d_gene: TRBD1
v_gene: TRBV27
j_gene: TRBJ2-1
abundance: NA
CDR3aa: CASKGQGASEQFF
CDR3nt: TGTGCCAGCAAAGGACAGGGGGCGAGTGAGCAGTTCTTC

d_gene: NA
v_gene: TRBV5-4
j_gene: TRBJ2-1
abundance: NA
CDR3aa: CASSLPSGPYNEQFF
CDR3nt: TGTGCCAGCAGCTTGCCGAGCGGGCCCTACAATGAGCAGTTCTTC

d_gene: NA
v_gene: TRBV6-5
j_gene: TRBJ1-3
abundance: NA
CDR3aa: CASSPGSGTGNTIYF
CDR3nt: TGTGCCAGCAGCCCAGGCTCGGGGACTGGAAACACCATATATTTT

d_gene: NA
v_gene: TRBV28
j_gene: TRBJ1-5
abundance: NA
CDR3aa: CASNPGEYSNQPQHF
CDR3nt: TGTGCCAGCAACCCAGGGGAGTATAGCAATCAGCCCCAGCATTTT

d_gene: NA
v_gene: TRBV9
j_gene: TRBJ2-2
abundance: NA
CDR3aa: CASSVVGSAGELFF
CDR3nt: TGTGCCAGCAGCGTAGTTGGGTCTGCCGGGGAGCTGTTTTTT

d_gene: NA
v_gene: TRBV5-1
j_gene: TRBJ2-6
abundance: NA
CDR3aa: CASSPTSGANVLTF
CDR3nt: TGCGCCAGCAGCCCCACTTCTGGGGCCAACGTCCTGACTTTC

d_gene: TRBD1
v_gene: TRBV27
j_gene: TRBJ2-3
abundance: NA
CDR3aa: CASSEDRKGTDTQYF
CDR3nt: TGTGCCAGCAGTGAGGACAGGAAGGGCACAGATACGCAGTATTTT

d_gene: NA
v_gene: TRBV10-3
j_gene: TRBJ2-5
abundance: many
CDR3aa: CAISEMGKETQYF
CDR3nt: TGTGCCATCAGTGAGATGGGGAAAGAGACCCAGTACTTC

d_gene: NA
v_gene: TRBV7-2
j_gene: TRBJ1-2
abundance: NA
CDR3aa: CASTLWVQGVGGYTF
CDR3nt: TGTGCCAGCACCCTATGGGTGCAGGGAGTAGGCGGCTACACCTTC

d_gene: NA
v_gene: TRBV5-4
j_gene: TRBJ1-2
abundance: NA
CDR3aa: CASSPDPGITYGYTF
CDR3nt: TGTGCCAGCAGCCCGGACCCAGGGATTACCTATGGCTACACCTTC

d_gene: NA
v_gene: TRBV10-2
j_gene: TRBJ1-6
abundance: few
CDR3aa: CASSIASYNSPLHF
CDR3nt: TGCGCCAGCAGTATAGCCTCCTATAATTCACCCCTCCACTTT

d_gene: TRBD2
v_gene: TRBV18
j_gene: TRBJ2-3
abundance: NA
CDR3aa: CASSPRRGGLAGGTSTDTQYF
CDR3nt: TGTGCCAGCTCACCACGGAGGGGAGGACTAGCGGGGGGCACGAGCACAGATACGCAGTATTTT

d_gene: TRBD1
v_gene: TRBV6-5
j_gene: TRBJ1-1
abundance: NA
CDR3aa: CASSPQDRGYTEAFF
CDR3nt: TGTGCCAGCAGTCCTCAGGACAGGGGATACACTGAAGCTTTCTTT

d_gene: TRBD1
v_gene: TRBV10-3
j_gene: TRBJ2-7
abundance: NA
CDR3aa: CAISEGQGSYEQYF
CDR3nt: TGTGCCATCAGTGAGGGACAGGGATCCTACGAGCAGTACTTC

d_gene: TRBD2
v_gene: TRBV7-2
j_gene: TRBJ2-2
abundance: NA
CDR3aa: CASSSGLAGKTGELFF
CDR3nt: TGTGCCAGCAGCTCCGGACTAGCGGGAAAAACCGGGGAGCTGTTTTTT

d_gene: NA
v_gene: TRBV10-3
j_gene: TRBJ1-1
abundance: NA
CDR3aa: CAISETQGNTEAFF
CDR3nt: TGTGCCATCAGTGAGACACAGGGGAACACTGAAGCTTTCTTT

d_gene: NA
v_gene: TRBV27
j_gene: TRBJ1-1
abundance: many
CDR3aa: CASSSRIQANTEAFF
CDR3nt: TGTGCCAGCAGTTCCAGAATTCAGGCGAACACTGAAGCTTTCTTT

d_gene: TRBD2
v_gene: TRBV6-1
j_gene: TRBJ2-7
abundance: NA
CDR3aa: CASRPFPGLAYEQYF
CDR3nt: TGTGCCAGCAGACCCTTCCCGGGACTAGCTTACGAGCAGTACTTC

d_gene: NA
v_gene: TRBV28
j_gene: TRBJ1-6
abundance: NA
CDR3aa: CASKGDSPLHF
CDR3nt: TGTGCCAGCAAAGGGGATTCACCCCTCCACTTT

d_gene: NA
v_gene: TRBV21-1
j_gene: TRBJ2-1
abundance: once
CDR3aa: CAAGEVGSYNEQFF
CDR3nt: TGTGCCGCGGGGGAGGTTGGTTCCTACAATGAGCAGTTCTTC

d_gene: NA
v_gene: TRBV10-3
j_gene: TRBJ1-6
abundance: few
CDR3aa: CAIQGYNSPLHF
CDR3nt: TGTGCCATCCAGGGCTATAATTCACCCCTCCACTTT

d_gene: NA
v_gene: TRBV30
j_gene: TRBJ2-3
abundance: NA
CDR3aa: CAWRSEGITDTQYF
CDR3nt: TGTGCCTGGAGAAGTGAAGGGATCACAGATACGCAGTATTTT

d_gene: TRBD1
v_gene: TRBV9
j_gene: TRBJ2-1
abundance: NA
CDR3aa: CASSVLPGQGADEQFF
CDR3nt: TGTGCCAGCAGCGTCCTACCGGGACAGGGGGCCGATGAGCAGTTCTTC

d_gene: NA
v_gene: TRBV25-1
j_gene: TRBJ1-4
abundance: NA
CDR3aa: CASSDLGGTTKDNEKLFF
CDR3nt: TGTGCCAGCAGTGACCTCGGAGGAACCACCAAGGATAATGAAAAACTGTTTTTT

d_gene: NA
v_gene: TRBV6-5
j_gene: TRBJ1-6
abundance: once
CDR3aa: CASSYLPGPLHF
CDR3nt: TGTGCCAGCAGTTACCTGCCGGGTCCCCTCCACTTT

d_gene: TRBD1
v_gene: TRBV7-6
j_gene: TRBJ2-2
abundance: few
CDR3aa: CASTGPGGTGELFF
CDR3nt: TGTGCCAGCACCGGGCCAGGGGGTACAGGGGAGCTGTTTTTT

d_gene: NA
v_gene: TRBV9
j_gene: TRBJ1-1
abundance: NA
CDR3aa: CASSVGGDTEAFF
CDR3nt: TGTGCCAGCAGCGTAGGAGGGGACACTGAAGCTTTCTTT

d_gene: TRBD2
v_gene: TRBV18
j_gene: TRBJ2-7
abundance: NA
CDR3aa: CASSPQGGSGGEQYF
CDR3nt: TGTGCCAGCTCACCACAGGGAGGGAGCGGAGGCGAGCAGTACTTC

d_gene: TRBD1
v_gene: TRBV6-1
j_gene: TRBJ2-7
abundance: NA
CDR3aa: CAAEQGGGSYEQYF
CDR3nt: TGTGCCGCCGAACAGGGGGGTGGATCCTACGAGCAGTACTTC

d_gene: NA
v_gene: TRBV27
j_gene: TRBJ2-5
abundance: few
CDR3aa: CASSLGGTIQETQYF
CDR3nt: TGTGCCAGCAGTTTAGGGGGTACAATCCAAGAGACCCAGTACTTC

d_gene: TRBD1
v_gene: TRBV6-1
j_gene: TRBJ1-6
abundance: NA
CDR3aa: CASSSRQGVGSPLHF
CDR3nt: TGTGCCAGCAGTTCCCGACAGGGGGTAGGTTCACCCCTCCACTTT

d_gene: TRBD2
v_gene: TRBV30
j_gene: TRBJ2-1
abundance: NA
CDR3aa: CASRTSGGNEQFF
CDR3nt: TGTGCTAGTAGGACTAGCGGGGGGAATGAGCAGTTCTTC

d_gene: NA
v_gene: TRBV5-1
j_gene: TRBJ1-2
abundance: NA
CDR3aa: CASSLVGETYGYTF
CDR3nt: TGCGCCAGCAGCTTGGTCGGGGAAACTTATGGCTACACCTTC

d_gene: TRBD1
v_gene: TRBV19
j_gene: TRBJ2-1
abundance: once
CDR3aa: CASRLDYRGNYNEQFF
CDR3nt: TGTGCCAGTAGGCTCGATTACAGGGGGAACTACAATGAGCAGTTCTTC

d_gene: NA
v_gene: TRBV10-3
j_gene: TRBJ1-2
abundance: NA
CDR3aa: CAISVSRDYGYTF
CDR3nt: TGTGCCATCAGTGTATCCAGAGACTATGGCTACACCTTC

d_gene: NA
v_gene: TRBV6-5
j_gene: TRBJ1-1
abundance: once
CDR3aa: CASSYPGQLEAFF
CDR3nt: TGTGCCAGCAGTTACCCCGGACAGCTTGAAGCTTTCTTT

d_gene: TRBD2
v_gene: TRBV15
j_gene: TRBJ2-4
abundance: NA
CDR3aa: CATSIIAGVGIQYF
CDR3nt: TGTGCCACCAGCATAATAGCGGGGGTGGGGATTCAGTACTTC

d_gene: TRBD1
v_gene: TRBV19
j_gene: TRBJ1-1
abundance: NA
CDR3aa: CASSMRTGGIPAEAFF
CDR3nt: TGTGCCAGTAGTATGAGGACAGGGGGGATACCGGCTGAAGCTTTCTTT

d_gene: TRBD2
v_gene: TRBV4-1
j_gene: TRBJ2-5
abundance: once
CDR3aa: CASSQTGTRVQETQYF
CDR3nt: TGCGCCAGCAGCCAAACCGGGACTAGAGTCCAGGAGACCCAGTACTTC

d_gene: NA
v_gene: TRBV10-3
j_gene: TRBJ2-7
abundance: NA
CDR3aa: CAISDLTQGYEQYF
CDR3nt: TGTGCCATCAGTGATTTAACGCAGGGGTACGAGCAGTACTTC

d_gene: TRBD2
v_gene: TRBV10-1
j_gene: TRBJ2-3
abundance: NA
CDR3aa: CASSESLGLAGGLRTDTQYF
CDR3nt: TGCGCCAGCAGTGAGTCATTAGGACTAGCGGGAGGGCTGAGGACAGATACGCAGTATTTT